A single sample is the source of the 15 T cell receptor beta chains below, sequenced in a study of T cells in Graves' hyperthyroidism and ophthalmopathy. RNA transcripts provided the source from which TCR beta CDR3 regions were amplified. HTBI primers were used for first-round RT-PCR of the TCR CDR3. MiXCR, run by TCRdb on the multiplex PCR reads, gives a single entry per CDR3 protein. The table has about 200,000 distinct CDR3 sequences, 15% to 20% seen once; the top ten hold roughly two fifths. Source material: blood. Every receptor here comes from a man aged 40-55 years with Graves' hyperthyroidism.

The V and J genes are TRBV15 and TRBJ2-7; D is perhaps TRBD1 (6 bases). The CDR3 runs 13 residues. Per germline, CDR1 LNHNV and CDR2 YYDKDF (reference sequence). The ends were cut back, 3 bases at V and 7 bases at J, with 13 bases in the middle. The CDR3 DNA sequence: TGTGCCACCAGCAGTACAGGGTTTCGAGAGCAGTACTTC. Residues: CATSSTGFREQYF.

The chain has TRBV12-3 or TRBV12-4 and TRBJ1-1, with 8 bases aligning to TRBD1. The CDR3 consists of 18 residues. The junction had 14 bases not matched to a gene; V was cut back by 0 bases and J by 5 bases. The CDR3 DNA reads TGTGCCAGCAGTTTAGCGCTTCCCCTTGGGACAGGCTTAACTGAAGCTTTCTTT. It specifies CASSLALPLGTGLTEAFF.

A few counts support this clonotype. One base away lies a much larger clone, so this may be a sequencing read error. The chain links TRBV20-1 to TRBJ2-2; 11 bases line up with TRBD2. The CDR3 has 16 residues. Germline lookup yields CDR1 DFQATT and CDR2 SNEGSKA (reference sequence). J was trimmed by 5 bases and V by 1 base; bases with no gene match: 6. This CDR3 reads CSARGVTSGMTGELFF. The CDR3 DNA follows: TGCAGTGCTAGAGGTGTGACTAGCGGGATGACCGGGGAGCTGTTTTTT.

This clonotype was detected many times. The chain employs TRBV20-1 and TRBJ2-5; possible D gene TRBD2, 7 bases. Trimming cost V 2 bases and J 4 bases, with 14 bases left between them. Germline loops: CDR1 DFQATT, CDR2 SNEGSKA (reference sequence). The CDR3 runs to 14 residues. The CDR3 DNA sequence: TGCAGTGCTAGAACCAAGGGGGGGCTAGAGACCCAGTACTTC. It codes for CSARTKGGLETQYF.

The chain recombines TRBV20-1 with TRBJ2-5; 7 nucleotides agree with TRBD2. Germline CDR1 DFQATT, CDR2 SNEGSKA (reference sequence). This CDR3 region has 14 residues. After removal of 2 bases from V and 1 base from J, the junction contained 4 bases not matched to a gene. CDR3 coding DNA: TGCAGTGCTAGATGGGGGGGGGTCCAAGAGACCCAGTACTTC. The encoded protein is CSARWGGVQETQYF.

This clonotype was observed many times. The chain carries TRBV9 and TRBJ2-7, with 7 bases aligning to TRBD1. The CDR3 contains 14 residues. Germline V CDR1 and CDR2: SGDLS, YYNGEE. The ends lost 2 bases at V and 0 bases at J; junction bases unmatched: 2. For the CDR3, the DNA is TGTGCCAGCAGCGTCCAGGGGGACTCCTACGAGCAGTACTTC. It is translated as CASSVQGDSYEQYF.

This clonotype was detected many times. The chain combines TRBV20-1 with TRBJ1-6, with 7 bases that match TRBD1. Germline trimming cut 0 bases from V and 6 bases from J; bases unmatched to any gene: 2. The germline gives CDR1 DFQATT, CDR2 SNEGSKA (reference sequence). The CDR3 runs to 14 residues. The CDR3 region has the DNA TGCAGTGCTAGAGACGACAGGGTTAATTCACCCCTCCACTTT. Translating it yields CSARDDRVNSPLHF.

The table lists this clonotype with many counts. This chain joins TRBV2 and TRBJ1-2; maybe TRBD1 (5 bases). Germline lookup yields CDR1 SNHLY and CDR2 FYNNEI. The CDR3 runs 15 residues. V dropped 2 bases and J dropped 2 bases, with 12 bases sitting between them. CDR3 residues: CASSEIGGLNYGYTF. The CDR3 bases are TGTGCCAGCAGTGAAATTGGGGGACTAAACTATGGCTACACCTTC.

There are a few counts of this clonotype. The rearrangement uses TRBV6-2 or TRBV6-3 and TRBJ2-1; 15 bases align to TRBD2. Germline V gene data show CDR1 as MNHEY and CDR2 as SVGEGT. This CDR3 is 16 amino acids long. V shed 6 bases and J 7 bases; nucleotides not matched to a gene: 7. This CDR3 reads CASRPGLAGGRNEQFF. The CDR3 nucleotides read TGTGCCAGCAGGCCGGGACTAGCGGGGGGTCGGAATGAGCAGTTCTTC.

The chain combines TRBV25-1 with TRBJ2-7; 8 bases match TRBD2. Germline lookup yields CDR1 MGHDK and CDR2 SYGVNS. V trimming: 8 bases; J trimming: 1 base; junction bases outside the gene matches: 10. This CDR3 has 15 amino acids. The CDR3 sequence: CASEGTRGRSYEQYF. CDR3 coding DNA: TGTGCCAGCGAAGGGACTAGAGGTCGATCCTACGAGCAGTACTTC.

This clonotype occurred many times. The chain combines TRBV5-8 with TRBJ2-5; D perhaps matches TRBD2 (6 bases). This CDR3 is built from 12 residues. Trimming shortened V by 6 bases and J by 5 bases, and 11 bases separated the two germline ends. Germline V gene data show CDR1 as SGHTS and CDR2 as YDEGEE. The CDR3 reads CASNWGVETQYF. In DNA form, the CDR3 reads TGTGCCAGCAACTGGGGGGTTGAGACCCAGTACTTC.

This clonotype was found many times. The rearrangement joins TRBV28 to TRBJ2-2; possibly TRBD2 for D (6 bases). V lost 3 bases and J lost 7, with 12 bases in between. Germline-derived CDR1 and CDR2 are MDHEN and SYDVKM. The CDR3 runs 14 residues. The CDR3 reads CASSFGGVDGELFF. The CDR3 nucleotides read TGTGCCAGCAGTTTCGGCGGGGTGGACGGGGAGCTGTTTTTT.

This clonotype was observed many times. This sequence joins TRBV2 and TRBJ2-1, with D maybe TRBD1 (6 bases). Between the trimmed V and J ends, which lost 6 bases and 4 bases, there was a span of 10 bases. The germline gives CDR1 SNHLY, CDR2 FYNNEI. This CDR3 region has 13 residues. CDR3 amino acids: CASSPTGYNEQFF. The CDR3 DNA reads TGTGCCAGCAGCCCAACAGGGTACAATGAGCAGTTCTTC.

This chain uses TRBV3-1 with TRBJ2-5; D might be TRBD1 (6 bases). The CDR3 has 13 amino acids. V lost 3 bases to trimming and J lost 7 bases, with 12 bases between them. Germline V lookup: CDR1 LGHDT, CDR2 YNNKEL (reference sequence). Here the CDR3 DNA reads TGTGCCAGCAGCCAGGCAGGACAGCTGACCCAGTACTTC. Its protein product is CASSQAGQLTQYF.

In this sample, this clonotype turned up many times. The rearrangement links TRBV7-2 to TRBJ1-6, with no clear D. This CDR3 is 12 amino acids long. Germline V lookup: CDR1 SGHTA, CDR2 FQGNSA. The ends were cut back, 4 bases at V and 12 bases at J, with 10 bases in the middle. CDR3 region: CASSSRYEPLHF. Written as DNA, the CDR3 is TGTGCCAGCAGCTCCCGTTATGAACCCCTCCACTTT.